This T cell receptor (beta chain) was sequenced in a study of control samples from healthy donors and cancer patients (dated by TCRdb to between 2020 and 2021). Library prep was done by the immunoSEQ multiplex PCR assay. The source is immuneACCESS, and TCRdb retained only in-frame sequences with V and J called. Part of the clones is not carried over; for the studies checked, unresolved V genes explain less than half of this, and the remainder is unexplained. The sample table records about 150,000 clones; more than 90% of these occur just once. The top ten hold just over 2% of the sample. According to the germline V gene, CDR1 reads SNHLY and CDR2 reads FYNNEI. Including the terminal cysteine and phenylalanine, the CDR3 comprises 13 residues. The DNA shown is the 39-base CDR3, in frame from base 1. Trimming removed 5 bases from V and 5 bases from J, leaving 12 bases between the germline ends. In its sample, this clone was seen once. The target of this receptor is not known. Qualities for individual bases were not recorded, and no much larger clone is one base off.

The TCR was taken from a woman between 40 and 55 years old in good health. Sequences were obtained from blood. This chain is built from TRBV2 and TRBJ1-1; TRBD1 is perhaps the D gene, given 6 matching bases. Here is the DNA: TGTGCCAGCAGTAGTACAGGGCCGACTGAAGCTTTCTTT. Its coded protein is CASSSTGPTEAFF.